The 15 T cell receptor beta chains below were found in one sample sequenced in a study of cytomegalovirus exposure and HLA in healthy donors. Vbeta (60) and Jbeta (13) primers were used in the PCR. Produced via immunoSEQ multiplex PCR; TCRdb's table is partial and in-frame only. The table lists about 120,000 clones, around four fifths of them singletons. What was sequenced was PBMCs. These receptor sequences come from a man younger than 30 in good health and CMV-seropositive.

Comment on this clone: A junction boundary mismatches the germline segment, possibly from a read error. This chain uses TRBV14 with TRBJ1-2, with TRBD1 matching over 8 bases. CDR3 length: 15 amino acids. Per germline, CDR1 SGHDN and CDR2 FVKESK. CDR3 sequence (DNA): TGTGCCAGCAGCGAAGAGACAGGGGCCATATATGGCTACACCTTC. As protein: CASSEETGAIYGYTF.

In its sample, this clone was seen a few times. The V and J genes are TRBV4-1 and TRBJ1-3, with TRBD1 identical over 8 bases. The CDR3 extends over 17 amino acids. V was pared by 5 bases and J by 2 bases, with 11 bases of the junction left unmatched. CDR1 and CDR2 (germline): MGHRA, YSYEKL. The CDR3 region is CASSEYIQGAPGNTIYF. CDR3 in DNA: TGCGCCAGCAGCGAATACATTCAGGGGGCCCCTGGAAACACCATATATTTT.

This clone was counted between two and nine times. The chain joins TRBV28 to TRBJ2-7; a possible D gene is TRBD1 (5 bases). Trimming pared 1 base from V and 2 bases from J, leaving 9 bases between. Looked up from germline, CDR1 is MDHEN and CDR2 is SYDVKM. The CDR3 consists of 14 residues. This CDR3 reads CASSLLGAAYEQYF. Here the CDR3 DNA reads TGTGCCAGCAGTTTATTAGGGGCGGCCTACGAGCAGTACTTC. The whole variable domain, remainder taken from reference TRBV28 and TRBJ2-7, is DVKVTQSSRYLVKRTGEKVFLECVQDMDHENMFWYRQDPGLGLRLIYFSYDVKMKEKGDIPEGYSVSREKKERFSLILESASTNQTSMYLCASSLLGAAYEQYFGPGTRLTVT.

CDR3 in amino acids: CASSLGGDSLSYEQYF. The CDR3 coding sequence is TGTGCCAGCAGCCTAGGGGGGGACAGCCTCTCCTACGAGCAGTACTTC. This chain connects TRBV7-9 to TRBJ2-7; D possibly uses TRBD1 or TRBD2 (7 bases each). This CDR3 contains 16 residues. Germline loops: CDR1 SEHNR, CDR2 FQNEAQ (reference sequence). V dropped 5 bases and J dropped 0 bases, with 17 bases sitting between them.

The CDR3 DNA reads TGTGCCAGCGATGGCAGGAAATTGAACACTGAAGCTTTCTTT. Residues: CASDGRKLNTEAFF. The V gene is TRBV6-1, the J gene TRBJ1-1; D unresolved. V lost 8 bases, J lost 0 bases, and 13 bases lay in between. The length of the CDR3 is 14 residues. CDR1 is MNHNS and CDR2 is SASEGT in the germline V gene.

This clone appeared a single time. This rearrangement joins TRBV7-8 to TRBJ2-3, with 10 positions matching TRBD2. The CDR3 totals 16 residues. Germline lookup yields CDR1 SGHVS and CDR2 FQNEAQ. V shed 5 bases and J 5 bases; nucleotides not matched to a gene: 10. This CDR3 is CASSIGTSVGVDTQYF. The CDR3 nucleotides are TGTGCCAGCAGCATCGGGACTAGCGTTGGGGTAGATACGCAGTATTTT.

This clone occurred a few times. The chain joins TRBV27 to TRBJ1-1, with D tentatively TRBD1 (6 bases). This CDR3 is 13 amino acids long. Per the germline V gene, CDR1 is MNHEY and CDR2 is SMNVEV (reference sequence). Deletions cut 8 bases from V and 4 bases from J, with 14 bases between. The CDR3 DNA is TGTGCCAGCTTCCTCAGGGGCTCCACTGAAGCTTTCTTT. Its translation: CASFLRGSTEAFF.

In DNA, the CDR3 is TGTGCCTGGACCTTGACAGGGCCTACAGATACGCAGTATTTT. It specifies CAWTLTGPTDTQYF. The chain couples TRBV30 to TRBJ2-3; 7 nucleotides align to TRBD1. The CDR3 sequence is 14 residues long. CDR1 is GTSNPN, CDR2 SVGIG, per germline (reference sequence). The J segment lost 3 bases and the V segment lost 4 bases, leaving 7 bases of the junction unmatched.

The chain combines TRBV15 with TRBJ2-1; the match to TRBD2 covers 7 bases. The CDR3 covers 13 residues. The germline CDR1 and CDR2 sequences are LNHNV and YYDKDF (reference sequence). Unmatched junction bases numbered 3, after V lost 1 base and J lost 9 bases. The chain's CDR3 is CATSRGGGLEQFF. CDR3 DNA: TGTGCCACCAGCAGAGGGGGGGGACTTGAGCAGTTCTTC.

The V call is TRBV7-9, the J call TRBJ2-5; D uncertain. The germline V and J ends were trimmed by 4 bases and 5 bases, with 20 bases remaining between them. The CDR3 spans 16 residues. Germline V gene data show CDR1 as SEHNR and CDR2 as FQNEAQ (reference sequence). The CDR3 nucleotides are TGTGCCAGCAGCTACCGCTCACAGCAGAGATCGGAGACCCAGTACTTC. Its protein product is CASSYRSQQRSETQYF. The entire variable domain, with the rest obtained from reference TRBV7-9 and TRBJ2-5, is as follows: DTGVSQNPRHKITKRGQNVTFRCDPISEHNRLYWYRQTLGQGPEFLTYFQNEAQLEKSRLLSDRFSAERPKGSFSTLEIQRTEQGDSAMYLCASSYRSQQRSETQYFGPGTRLLVL.

The V gene is TRBV5-1, the J gene TRBJ1-6, with D unclear. Trimming removed 2 bases from V and 0 bases from J, with 6 bases in between. Germline assignment: CDR1 SGHRS and CDR2 YFSETQ. The CDR3 contains 15 residues. CDR3 DNA sequence: TGCGCCAGCAGCTTACAGAGCTCCTATAATTCACCCCTCCACTTT. Protein product: CASSLQSSYNSPLHF.

The table lists this clone with a count of one. V is TRBV7-3 and J is TRBJ2-1, with 8 positions matching TRBD2. CDR1 is SGHTA, CDR2 FQGTGA, per germline. CDR3 length: 15 residues. V shed 4 bases, J shed 0 bases, and the junction held 2 bases outside the gene matches. This CDR3 reads CASSSLAGSYNEQFF. Written as DNA, the CDR3 is TGTGCCAGCAGCTCCCTAGCGGGCTCCTACAATGAGCAGTTCTTC. Using reference TRBV7-3 and TRBJ2-1 for the parts outside the CDR3, the full variable domain is GAGVSQTPSNKVTEKGKYVELRCDPISGHTALYWYRQSLGQGPEFLIYFQGTGAADDSGLPNDRFFAVRPEGSVSTLKIQRTERGDSAVYLCASSSLAGSYNEQFFGPGTRLTVL.

This chain joins TRBV28 and TRBJ1-1; weak D call: TRBD1 (5 bases). Germline-derived CDR1 and CDR2 are MDHEN and SYDVKM. V dropped 1 base and J dropped 1 base, with 10 bases sitting between them. The CDR3 is 15 residues long. CDR3 nucleotide sequence: TGTGCCAGCAGTTTATCGGGGGGATCGAACACTGAAGCTTTCTTT. Translating it yields CASSLSGGSNTEAFF.

V and J are TRBV6-1 and TRBJ2-5; TRBD2 matches at 11 bases. The J call is uncertain, as TRBJ2-7 better fits the DNA end. This CDR3 has 17 amino acids. Germline V gene sequence: CDR1 MNHNS, CDR2 SASEGT. The CDR3 DNA reads TGTGCCAGCAGTGAGGGGAGACTAGCGGGGTCTACGTACGAGCAGTACTTC. Protein sequence: CASSEGRLAGSTYEQYF.

The chain links TRBV7-9 to TRBJ1-1; no reliable D call. Germline V gene sequence: CDR1 SEHNR, CDR2 FQNEAQ (reference sequence). The CDR3 extends over 14 amino acids. Trimming removed 2 bases from V and 0 bases from J, with 7 bases in between. CDR3 nucleotide sequence: TGTGCCAGCAGCTTACGGACTTTGAACACTGAAGCTTTCTTT. Translating it yields CASSLRTLNTEAFF.